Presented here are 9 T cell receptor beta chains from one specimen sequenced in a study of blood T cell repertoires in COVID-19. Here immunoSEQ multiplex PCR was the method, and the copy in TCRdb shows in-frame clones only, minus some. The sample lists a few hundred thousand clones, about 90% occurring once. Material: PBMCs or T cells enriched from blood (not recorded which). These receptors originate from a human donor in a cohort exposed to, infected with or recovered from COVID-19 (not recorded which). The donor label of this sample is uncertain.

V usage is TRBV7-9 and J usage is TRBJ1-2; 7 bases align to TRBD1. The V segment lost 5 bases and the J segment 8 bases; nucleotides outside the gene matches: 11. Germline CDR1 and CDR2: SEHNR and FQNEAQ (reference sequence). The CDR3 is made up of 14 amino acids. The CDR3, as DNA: TGTGCCAGCAGCCCCCTGACAGGGTTTGGAGGCTACACCTTC. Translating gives CASSPLTGFGGYTF.

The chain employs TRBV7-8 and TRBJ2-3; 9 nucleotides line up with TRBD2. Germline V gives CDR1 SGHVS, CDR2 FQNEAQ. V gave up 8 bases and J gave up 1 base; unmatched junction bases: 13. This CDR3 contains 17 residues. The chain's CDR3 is CASHPQRGALRTDTQYF. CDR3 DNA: TGTGCCAGCCACCCTCAGCGGGGGGCCCTTCGCACAGATACGCAGTATTTT.

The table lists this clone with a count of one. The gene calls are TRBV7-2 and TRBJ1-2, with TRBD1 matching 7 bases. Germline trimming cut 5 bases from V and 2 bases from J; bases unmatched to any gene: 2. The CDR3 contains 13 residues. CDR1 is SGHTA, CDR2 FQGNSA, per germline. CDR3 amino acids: CASSPGQNYGYTF. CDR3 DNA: TGTGCCAGCAGCCCGGGACAGAACTATGGCTACACCTTC. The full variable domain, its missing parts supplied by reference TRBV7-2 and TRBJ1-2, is GAGVSQSPSNKVTEKGKDVELRCDPISGHTALYWYRQSLGQGLEFLIYFQGNSAPDKSGLPSDRFSAERTGGSVSTLTIQRTQQEDSAVYLCASSPGQNYGYTFGSGTRLTVV.

CDR3 bases: TGCGCCAGCAGCTTTTGGGACACCTACTACGAGCAGTACTTC. This gives the protein CASSFWDTYYEQYF. The V call is TRBV5-1, the J call TRBJ2-7, with a tentative D call TRBD1 (6 bases). From germline, CDR1 is SGHRS and CDR2 YFSETQ. This CDR3 spans 14 amino acids. V dropped 2 bases and J dropped 3 bases, with 12 bases sitting between them.

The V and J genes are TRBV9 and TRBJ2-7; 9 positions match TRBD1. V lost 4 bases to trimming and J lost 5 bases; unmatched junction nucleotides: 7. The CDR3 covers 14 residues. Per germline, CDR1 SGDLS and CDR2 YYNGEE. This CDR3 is CASSRTGERNEQYF. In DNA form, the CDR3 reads TGTGCCAGCAGCAGGACAGGGGAGAGGAACGAGCAGTACTTC.

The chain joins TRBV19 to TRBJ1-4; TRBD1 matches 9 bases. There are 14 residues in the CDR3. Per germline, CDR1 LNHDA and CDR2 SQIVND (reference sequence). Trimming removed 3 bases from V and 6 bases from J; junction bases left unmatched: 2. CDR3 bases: TGTGCCAGTAGTATTTGGGACAGGGATGAAAAACTGTTTTTT. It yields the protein CASSIWDRDEKLFF.

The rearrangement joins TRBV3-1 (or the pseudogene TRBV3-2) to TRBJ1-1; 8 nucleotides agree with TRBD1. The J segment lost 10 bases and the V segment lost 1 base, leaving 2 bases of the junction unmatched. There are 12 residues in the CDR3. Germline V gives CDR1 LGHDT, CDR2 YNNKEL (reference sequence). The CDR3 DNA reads TGTGCCAGCAGCCAAGCCAGGGGGCGAGCTTTCTTT. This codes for CASSQARGRAFF.

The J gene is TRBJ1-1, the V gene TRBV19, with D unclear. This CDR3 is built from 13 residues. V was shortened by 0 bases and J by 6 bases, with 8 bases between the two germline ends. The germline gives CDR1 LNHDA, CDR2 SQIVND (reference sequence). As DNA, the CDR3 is TGTGCCAGTAGTATAGAGACCGGGGCTGAAGCTTTCTTT. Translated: CASSIETGAEAFF.

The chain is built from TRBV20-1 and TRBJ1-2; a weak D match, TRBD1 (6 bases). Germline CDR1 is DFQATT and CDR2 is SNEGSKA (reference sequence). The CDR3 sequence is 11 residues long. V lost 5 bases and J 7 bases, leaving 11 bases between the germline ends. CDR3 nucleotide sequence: TGCAGTGCTTCTCAGGGGTCTGGCTACACCTTC. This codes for CSASQGSGYTF.